A single sample gave rise to the 29 T cell receptor beta chains below, sequenced in a study of cytomegalovirus exposure and HLA in healthy donors. Both 60 Vbeta primers and 13 Jbeta primers went into the PCR. Profiled with immunoSEQ multiplex PCR; TCRdb holds only in-frame clones, not every one. The table has about 130,000 clones, roughly 85% seen once. The sequencing input was PBMCs. The receptors shown here come from a woman aged 25 to 45 in good health and CMV-seropositive.

V usage is TRBV10-3 and J usage is TRBJ2-1, with 8 positions matching TRBD2. V shed 5 bases and J 7 bases; nucleotides not matched to a gene: 10. Germline V gene lookup returns CDR1 ENHRY and CDR2 SYGVKD. The CDR3 loop spans 15 amino acids. CDR3: CAISPGLGVGNEQFF. The CDR3 DNA reads as TGTGCCATCAGTCCGGGACTAGGGGTAGGGAATGAGCAGTTCTTC.

The sample holds a few counts of this clone. V is TRBV9 and J is TRBJ1-2; TRBD1 matches 9 bases. The germline CDR1 and CDR2 sequences are SGDLS and YYNGEE. The CDR3 length is 13 residues. Germline trimming cut 9 bases from V and 8 bases from J; bases unmatched to any gene: 11. The DNA of the CDR3 is TGTGCCACCTCCCGGACAGGGGCTGTGGGCTACACCTTC. Its translation is CATSRTGAVGYTF. The full variable domain, in which reference TRBV9 and TRBJ1-2 provide the parts outside the CDR3, is DSGVTQTPKHLITATGQRVTLRCSPRSGDLSVYWYQQSLDQGLQFLIQYYNGEERAKGNILERFSAQQFPDLHSELNLSSLELGDSALYFCATSRTGAVGYTFGSGTRLTVV.

This clone was counted a few times. The V and J genes are TRBV28 and TRBJ2-2; D unresolved. The length of the CDR3 is 12 residues. Trimming left V 8 bases short and J 9 bases short, with 13 bases between. Germline loops: CDR1 MDHEN, CDR2 SYDVKM. CDR3 DNA sequence: TGTGCCAGCGGTCAACAAGTCCGGGAGCTGTTTTTT. Its translation: CASGQQVRELFF.

V is TRBV6-6 and J is TRBJ1-1; no definite D call. The CDR3 runs 13 residues. CDR1 and CDR2 from the germline V gene are MNHNY and SVGAGI (reference sequence). V lost 5 bases and J lost 1, with 8 bases in between. CDR3 region: CASSTGKNTEAFF. In DNA form, the CDR3 reads TGTGCCAGCAGTACGGGGAAGAACACTGAAGCTTTCTTT.

This chain connects TRBV7-9 to TRBJ1-1; D remains ambiguous. Germline values: CDR1 SEHNR, CDR2 FQNEAQ (reference sequence). V was trimmed by 1 base and J by 1 base, leaving 13 bases between them. There are 16 residues in the CDR3. The CDR3 protein is CASSLEEGVPNTEAFF. CDR3 in DNA: TGTGCCAGCAGCTTAGAGGAGGGCGTGCCGAACACTGAAGCTTTCTTT. The full variable domain, completed using reference TRBV7-9 and TRBJ1-1, is DTGVSQNPRHKITKRGQNVTFRCDPISEHNRLYWYRQTLGQGPEFLTYFQNEAQLEKSRLLSDRFSAERPKGSFSTLEIQRTEQGDSAMYLCASSLEEGVPNTEAFFGQGTRLTVV.

The chain uses TRBV28 and TRBJ1-1, with 11 bases that match TRBD1. The CDR3 has 16 residues. Per germline, CDR1 MDHEN and CDR2 SYDVKM. The ends lost 4 bases at V and 4 bases at J; junction bases unmatched: 8. This CDR3 is CASSSGTGGVGTEAFF. DNA of the CDR3: TGTGCCAGCAGTTCCGGGACAGGGGGAGTGGGCACTGAAGCTTTCTTT.

The rearrangement uses TRBV5-1 and TRBJ2-1, with a possible D match to TRBD1 (5 bases). CDR1 is SGHRS, CDR2 YFSETQ, per germline. V was pared by 3 bases and J by 6 bases, with 13 bases between. The CDR3 length is 14 residues. CDR3 in amino acids: CASSSRQSLNEQFF. The CDR3 DNA is TGCGCCAGCAGCTCCCGACAGTCCCTCAATGAGCAGTTCTTC. Full variable domain (rest looked up from reference TRBV5-1 and TRBJ2-1): KAGVTQTPRYLIKTRGQQVTLSCSPISGHRSVSWYQQTPGQGLQFLFEYFSETQRNKGNFPGRFSGRQFSNSRSEMNVSTLELGDSALYLCASSSRQSLNEQFFGPGTRLTVL.

The chain couples TRBV2 to TRBJ2-7, with 8 nucleotides matching TRBD2. The CDR3 sequence is 15 residues long. With 7 bases clipped from V and 4 bases from J, the junction kept 12 bases outside the gene matches. Germline V gene lookup returns CDR1 SNHLY and CDR2 FYNNEI. The CDR3 DNA follows: TGTGCCAGCATTCCCTACTCCCCGGGGGGGTACGAGCAGTACTTC. Translating it yields CASIPYSPGGYEQYF. The whole variable domain, filled in from reference TRBV2 and TRBJ2-7, reads EPEVTQTPSHQVTQMGQEVILRCVPISNHLYFYWYRQILGQKVEFLVSFYNNEISEKSEIFDDQFSVERPDGSNFTLKIRSTKLEDSAMYFCASIPYSPGGYEQYFGPGTRLTVT.

CDR3 sequence: CATSVGWQGANQPQHF. The CDR3 bases are TGTGCCACCAGCGTTGGGTGGCAGGGGGCGAATCAGCCCCAGCATTTT. This chain connects TRBV15 to TRBJ1-5; 8 bases are a match to TRBD1. Germline CDR1 is LNHNV and CDR2 is YYDKDF (reference sequence). CDR3 length equals 16 residues. Trimming took 5 bases from V and 4 from J; bases not matched to a gene: 10.

The chain recombines TRBV5-1 with TRBJ1-2, with D possibly being TRBD1 (6 bases). CDR1 and CDR2 (germline): SGHRS, YFSETQ. This CDR3 is built from 13 residues. V gave up 4 bases and J gave up 5 bases, with 12 bases separating them. The chain's CDR3 is CASSLDSPYGYTF. The CDR3 nucleotides are TGCGCCAGCAGCCTGGACAGCCCTTATGGCTACACCTTC.

J is TRBJ2-7 and V is TRBV7-9; 8 bases fit TRBD1. The CDR3 totals 15 residues. Looked up from germline, CDR1 is SEHNR and CDR2 is FQNEAQ (reference sequence). The CDR3 region has the DNA TGTTCCCTCTCGAGGGGTCAGGGGGCGCTCTACGAGCAGTACTTC. Its translation: CSLSRGQGALYEQYF.

Concerning this clone itself: The same CDR3 also results from other DNA sequences found in this sample. V gene TRBV6-5 combines with J gene TRBJ1-5; no reliable D call. The V gene lost 0 bases and the J gene lost 3 bases, with 9 bases spanning the gap. The V gene's germline CDR1 is MNHEY and CDR2 SVGAGI. The CDR3 runs 15 residues. CDR3 region: CASSYSGRLNQPQHF. CDR3 DNA: TGTGCCAGCAGTTACTCGGGCCGGCTCAATCAGCCCCAGCATTTT.

The chain recombines TRBV2 with TRBJ2-7, with 9 bases aligning to TRBD2. The CDR3 has 14 amino acids. Unmatched junction bases numbered 3, after V lost 4 bases and J lost 2 bases. CDR1 is SNHLY, CDR2 FYNNEI, per germline. The CDR3 sequence is CASSGLAGTYEQYF. Here the CDR3 DNA reads TGTGCCAGCAGTGGTCTAGCGGGAACCTACGAGCAGTACTTC.

The chain couples TRBV5-5 to TRBJ1-1, with D perhaps TRBD1 (6 bases). Germline V gene data show CDR1 as SGHKS and CDR2 as YYEKEE (reference sequence). Trimming pared 5 bases from V and 5 bases from J, leaving 13 bases between. There are 13 residues in the CDR3. CDR3 region: CASSPIGQTEAFF. In DNA form, the CDR3 reads TGTGCCAGCAGTCCCATTGGACAGACTGAAGCTTTCTTT.

The chain carries TRBV5-8 and TRBJ1-1, with TRBD1 matching over 12 bases. CDR1 and CDR2 from the germline V gene are SGHTS and YDEGEE. CDR3 size: 15 residues. Trimming took 2 bases from V and 11 from J; bases not matched to a gene: 10. The DNA of the CDR3 is TGTGCCAGCAGCTTATCCGGGACAGGGGGCCGGGGGGCTTTCTTT. Its translation is CASSLSGTGGRGAFF.

The chain is built from TRBV7-3 and TRBJ2-2; a weak D match, TRBD2 (6 bases). The ends were cut back, 2 bases at V and 0 bases at J, with 10 bases in the middle. CDR3 size: 16 residues. Germline CDR1 and CDR2: SGHTA and FQGTGA. DNA of the CDR3: TGTGCCAGCAGCTTAGCGGGACCGCCGAACACCGGGGAGCTGTTTTTT. The encoded protein is CASSLAGPPNTGELFF.

The chain joins TRBV7-9 to TRBJ1-6; D remains ambiguous. Per germline, CDR1 SEHNR and CDR2 FQNEAQ (reference sequence). V lost 5 bases and J lost 3, with 8 bases in between. The CDR3 is made up of 14 amino acids. The CDR3 sequence is CASSTSFYNSPLHF. The DNA for the CDR3 is TGTGCCAGCAGCACGAGTTTCTATAATTCACCCCTCCACTTT.

J is TRBJ1-5 and V is TRBV2; 10 positions agree with TRBD1. J was trimmed by 4 bases and V by 8 bases; bases with no gene match: 5. Germline assignment: CDR1 SNHLY and CDR2 FYNNEI. This CDR3 is 14 amino acids long. The CDR3 here is CASGGDRGNQPQHF. CDR3 sequence (DNA): TGTGCCAGCGGGGGGGACAGGGGAAATCAGCCCCAGCATTTT.

The chain couples TRBV18 to TRBJ1-3; perhaps TRBD1 as D (6 bases). From germline, CDR1 is KGHSH and CDR2 LQKENI. The CDR3 has 16 amino acids. V shed 3 bases and J shed 1 base, with 13 bases lying between them. This chain's CDR3 is CASSPFDRNSGNTIYF. CDR3 coding DNA: TGTGCCAGCTCACCCTTTGACAGGAATTCTGGAAACACCATATATTTT.

This chain links TRBV5-1 with TRBJ2-5, with D perhaps matching TRBD2 (6 bases). The germline CDR1 and CDR2 sequences are SGHRS and YFSETQ. V was trimmed by 1 base and J by 5 bases, leaving 12 bases between them. The CDR3 has 14 residues. The CDR3 DNA reads as TGCGCCAGCAGCTTGTCGACTAGTTTGGAGACCCAGTACTTC. Amino acids: CASSLSTSLETQYF.

The rearrangement uses TRBV5-1 and TRBJ1-1, with no clear D. The CDR3 has 14 residues. Trimming left V 4 bases short and J 1 base short, with 11 bases between. Looked up from germline, CDR1 is SGHRS and CDR2 is YFSETQ. For the CDR3, the DNA is TGCGCCAGCAGCATAGCGGCAGGGAACACTGAAGCTTTCTTT. This sequence encodes CASSIAAGNTEAFF. The variable domain in full, with the rest retrieved from reference TRBV5-1 and TRBJ1-1, is KAGVTQTPRYLIKTRGQQVTLSCSPISGHRSVSWYQQTPGQGLQFLFEYFSETQRNKGNFPGRFSGRQFSNSRSEMNVSTLELGDSALYLCASSIAAGNTEAFFGQGTRLTVV.

This rearrangement joins TRBV7-9 to TRBJ2-1; D gene uncertain. This CDR3 has 13 residues. Germline assignment: CDR1 SEHNR and CDR2 FQNEAQ (reference sequence). Trimming removed 6 bases at V and 8 bases at J, with 14 bases between. CDR3 sequence: CASSSRARYEQFF. The CDR3, as DNA: TGTGCCAGCAGTTCGAGAGCGAGGTATGAGCAGTTCTTC.

This clone was counted once. The CDR3 DNA follows: TGTGCCAGCAGTGTAGAGGCAGCCGGGGCCAACGTCCTGACTTTC. This sequence encodes CASSVEAAGANVLTF. V and J are TRBV2 and TRBJ2-6; D is undetermined. From germline, CDR1 is SNHLY and CDR2 FYNNEI. Trimming cost V 4 bases and J 4 bases, with 11 bases left between them. The CDR3 runs 15 residues.

As concerns this clone: One end of the junction varies from germline; a read error may be responsible. The rearrangement links TRBV7-9 to TRBJ2-1; D is possibly TRBD2 (5 bases). The CDR3 spans 16 residues. Germline V gene sequence: CDR1 SEHNR, CDR2 FQNEAQ (reference sequence). CDR3 loop: CSSSLSFGGSYNEQFF. The CDR3, as DNA: TGTTCCAGCAGCTTATCATTCGGAGGATCCTACAATGAGCAGTTCTTC.

V and J are TRBV7-9 and TRBJ1-6; D remains ambiguous. From germline, CDR1 is SEHNR and CDR2 FQNEAQ (reference sequence). Trimming left V 1 base short and J 10 bases short, with 17 bases between. The CDR3 covers 16 residues. CDR3 residues: CASSLGRVGVRSPLHF. The CDR3 nucleotides are TGTGCCAGCAGCTTAGGGAGAGTAGGAGTCAGATCACCCCTCCACTTT.

This clone came up once. V and J are TRBV19 and TRBJ1-3, with D perhaps TRBD1 (6 bases). V shed 6 bases and J shed 0 bases, with 12 bases lying between them. The CDR3 is 15 residues long. CDR1 is LNHDA, CDR2 SQIVND, per germline (reference sequence). CDR3 residues: CASRKTGSSGNTIYF. The CDR3 region has the DNA TGTGCCAGTAGAAAAACAGGGAGCTCTGGAAACACCATATATTTT.

The chain combines TRBV5-4 with TRBJ2-1, with 7 bases identical to TRBD2. Germline CDR1 reads SGHNT; CDR2 reads YYREEE (reference sequence). The CDR3 length is 12 residues. The trim removed 7 bases at V and 2 bases at J, leaving 0 bases unmatched. The CDR3 protein is CASGRAYNEQFF. For the CDR3, the DNA is TGTGCCAGCGGGAGGGCCTACAATGAGCAGTTCTTC.

This chain links TRBV27 with TRBJ1-2; D is possibly TRBD1 (5 bases). CDR3 size: 13 residues. V gave up 5 bases and J gave up 6 bases, with 13 bases separating them. CDR1 is MNHEY and CDR2 is SMNVEV in the germline V gene (reference sequence). In DNA, the CDR3 is TGTGCCAGCAGTGCGTACTCCAGGGATGGCTACACCTTC. Protein: CASSAYSRDGYTF.

V is TRBV10-3 and J is TRBJ1-1; 10 bases match TRBD1. Germline assignment: CDR1 ENHRY and CDR2 SYGVKD. V trimming: 10 bases; J trimming: 5 bases; junction bases outside the gene matches: 4. CDR3 length: 12 amino acids. CDR3 bases: TGTGCCACCGGACAGGGGGGTACTGAAGCTTTCTTT. Translating gives CATGQGGTEAFF.